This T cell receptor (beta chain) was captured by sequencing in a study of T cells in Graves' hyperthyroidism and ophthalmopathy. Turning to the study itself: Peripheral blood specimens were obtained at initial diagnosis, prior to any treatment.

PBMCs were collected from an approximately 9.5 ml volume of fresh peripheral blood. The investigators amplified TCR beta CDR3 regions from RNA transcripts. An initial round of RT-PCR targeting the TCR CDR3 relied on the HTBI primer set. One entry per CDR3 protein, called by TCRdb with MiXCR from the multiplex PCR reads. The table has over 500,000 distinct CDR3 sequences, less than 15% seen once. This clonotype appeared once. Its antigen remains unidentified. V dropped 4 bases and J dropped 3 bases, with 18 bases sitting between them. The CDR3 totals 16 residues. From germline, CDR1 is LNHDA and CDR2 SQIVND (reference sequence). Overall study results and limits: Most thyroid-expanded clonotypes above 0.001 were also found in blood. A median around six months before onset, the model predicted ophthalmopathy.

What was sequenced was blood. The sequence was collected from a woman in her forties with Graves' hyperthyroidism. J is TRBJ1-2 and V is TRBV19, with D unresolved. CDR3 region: CASSKSFGGLDYGYTF. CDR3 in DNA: TGTGCCAGTAGTAAAAGTTTTGGTGGGCTTGACTATGGCTACACCTTC.